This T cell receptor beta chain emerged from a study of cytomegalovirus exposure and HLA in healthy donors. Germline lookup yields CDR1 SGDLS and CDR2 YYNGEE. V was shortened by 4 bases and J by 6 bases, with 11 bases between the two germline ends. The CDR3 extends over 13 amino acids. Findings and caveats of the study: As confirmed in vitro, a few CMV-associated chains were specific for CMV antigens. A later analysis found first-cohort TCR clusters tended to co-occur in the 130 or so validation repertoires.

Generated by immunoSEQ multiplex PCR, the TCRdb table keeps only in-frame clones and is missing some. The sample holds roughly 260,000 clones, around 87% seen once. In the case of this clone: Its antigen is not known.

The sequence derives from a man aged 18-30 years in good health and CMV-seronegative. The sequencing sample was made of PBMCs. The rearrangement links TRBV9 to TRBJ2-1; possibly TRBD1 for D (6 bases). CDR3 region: CASSTGTGNEQFF. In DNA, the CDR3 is TGTGCCAGCAGCACAGGGACCGGCAATGAGCAGTTCTTC.